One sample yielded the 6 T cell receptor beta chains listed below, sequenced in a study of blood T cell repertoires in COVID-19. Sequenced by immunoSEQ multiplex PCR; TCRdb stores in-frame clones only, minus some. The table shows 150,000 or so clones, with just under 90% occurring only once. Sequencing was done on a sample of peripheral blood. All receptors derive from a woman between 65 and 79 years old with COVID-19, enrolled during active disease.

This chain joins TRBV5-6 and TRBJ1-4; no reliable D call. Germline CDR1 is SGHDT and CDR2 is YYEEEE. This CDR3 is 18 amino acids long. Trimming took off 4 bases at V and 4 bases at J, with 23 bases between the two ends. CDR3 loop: CASSPLPKQDWINEKLFF. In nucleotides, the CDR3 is TGTGCCAGCAGCCCCCTCCCTAAGCAGGATTGGATTAATGAAAAACTGTTTTTT.

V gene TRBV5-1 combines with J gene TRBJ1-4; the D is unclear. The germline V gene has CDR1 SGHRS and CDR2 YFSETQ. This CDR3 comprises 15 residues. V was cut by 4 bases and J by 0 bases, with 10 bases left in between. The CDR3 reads CASSEGSATNEKLFF. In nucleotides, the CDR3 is TGCGCCAGCAGCGAAGGGAGCGCAACTAATGAAAAACTGTTTTTT.

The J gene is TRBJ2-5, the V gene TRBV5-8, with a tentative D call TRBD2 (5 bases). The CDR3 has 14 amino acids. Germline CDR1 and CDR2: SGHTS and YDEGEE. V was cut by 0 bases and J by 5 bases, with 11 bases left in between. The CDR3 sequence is CASSLEPGDETQYF. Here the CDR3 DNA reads TGTGCCAGCAGCTTGGAGCCCGGGGATGAGACCCAGTACTTC. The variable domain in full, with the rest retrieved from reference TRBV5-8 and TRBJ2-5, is EAGVTQSPTHLIKTRGQQATLRCSPISGHTSVYWYQQALGLGLQFLLWYDEGEERNRGNFPPRFSGRQFPNYSSELNVNALELEDSALYLCASSLEPGDETQYFGPGTRLLVL.

The CDR3 is CSASLGVGYGYTF. The CDR3 DNA reads TGCAGTGCTAGTCTCGGGGTAGGCTATGGCTACACCTTC. This sequence joins TRBV20-1 and TRBJ1-2; D is undetermined. V lost 3 bases and J 4 bases, leaving 12 bases between the germline ends. This CDR3 spans 13 amino acids. CDR1 is DFQATT and CDR2 is SNEGSKA in the germline V gene (reference sequence).

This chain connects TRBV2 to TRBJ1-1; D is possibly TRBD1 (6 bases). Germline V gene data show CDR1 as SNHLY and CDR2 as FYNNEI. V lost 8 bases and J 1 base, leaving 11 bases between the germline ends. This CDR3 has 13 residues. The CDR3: CASRVQGNTEAFF. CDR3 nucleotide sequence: TGTGCCAGCCGAGTACAGGGGAACACTGAAGCTTTCTTT.

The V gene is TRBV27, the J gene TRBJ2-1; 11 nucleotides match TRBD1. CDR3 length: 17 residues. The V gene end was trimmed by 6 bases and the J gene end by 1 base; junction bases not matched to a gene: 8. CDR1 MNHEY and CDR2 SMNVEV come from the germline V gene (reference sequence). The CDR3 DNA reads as TGTGCCAGCAGGCGGACAGGGGGCGGGGGGTCCTACAATGAGCAGTTCTTC. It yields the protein CASRRTGGGGSYNEQFF.